This is a list of T cell receptor beta chains from one sample in a study of blood T cells in healthy people across ages. TCRdb reprocessed the 5' RACE reads with MiXCR, giving one entry per CDR3 protein. This table has roughly 2 million distinct CDR3 sequences, about 50% appearing once. Material for sequencing was blood. The receptors originated from a woman between 35 and 50 years old in good health. Each CDR3 is given with its conserved first and last residue. A D gene is named only where the DNA matches it firmly. Some rows mark clone size as missing; the rest say once, few, many or name a class of expanded clone.

J	size	D	V	DNA	CDR3
TRBJ2-3	.	TRBD2	TRBV7-2	TGTGCCAGCAGCTGGTGGCCAAGGCGGAGCGGGGGGGCAAGCACAGATACGCAGTATTTT	CASSWWPRRSGGASTDTQYF
TRBJ2-3	.	.	TRBV7-9	TGTGCCAGCAGCTTAAGCGGAGGGGGGAAAGATACGCAGTATTTT	CASSLSGGGKDTQYF
TRBJ2-6	few	TRBD1	TRBV5-5	TGTGCCAGCAGCTTGAGAGGGGACAGGGCTGGGGCCAACGTCCTGACTTTC	CASSLRGDRAGANVLTF
TRBJ2-5	.	.	TRBV5-1	TGCGCCAGCAGCCAGTATACCGTGGAGACCCAGTACTTC	CASSQYTVETQYF
TRBJ2-5	few	.	TRBV10-3	TGTGCCACCAAGGGAGCGCAAGAGACCCAGTACTTC	CATKGAQETQYF
TRBJ2-1	few	.	TRBV21-1	TGTGCCAGCAGCTTCTGGCTAGGGGACAATGAGCAGTTCTTC	CASSFWLGDNEQFF
TRBJ2-5	.	TRBD1	TRBV4-1	TGCGCCAGCAGCCAAGTCGGACAGGGGGCTGAGCAGTACTTC	CASSQVGQGAEQYF
TRBJ2-7	few	.	TRBV2	TGTGCCAGCAGCTTTAACATTGCCTACGAGCAGTACTTC	CASSFNIAYEQYF
TRBJ2-5	once	TRBD2	TRBV12-5	TGTGCTAGTGCCCTAGGACGGACCGGACTAGCGAGCACAGAGACCCAGTACTTC	CASALGRTGLASTETQYF
TRBJ2-7	.	.	TRBV18	TGTGCCAGCTCACCACGGGGATCCCAGGGGTACGAGCAGTACTTC	CASSPRGSQGYEQYF
TRBJ2-7	.	.	TRBV7-2	TGTGCCAGCAGCTTCACCGGGACTTACACCTACGAGCAGTACTTC	CASSFTGTYTYEQYF
TRBJ2-6	.	.	TRBV6-5	TGTGCCAGCAGTACCCCGGCGGGCTCTGGGGCCAACGTCCTGACTTTC	CASSTPAGSGANVLTF
TRBJ1-2	many	.	TRBV29-1	TGCAGCGTTGGTCCTTTAGGAGGCTACACCTTC	CSVGPLGGYTF
TRBJ1-1	.	.	TRBV20-1	TGCAGTGCCCCGCCGGGTGGAACTGAAGCTTTCTTT	CSAPPGGTEAFF
TRBJ1-6	.	.	TRBV7-9	TGTGCCAGCAGCTCAGGGAGGGGGCCCCTCCACTTT	CASSSGRGPLHF
TRBJ2-5	.	.	TRBV28	TGTGCCAGCAGCCTGCCTAGCGATGCTTGGGAGACCCAGTACTTC	CASSLPSDAWETQYF
TRBJ1-2	.	.	TRBV6-5	TGTGCCAGCAGTTACACCTCAGGGTTGAACTATGGCTACACCTTC	CASSYTSGLNYGYTF
TRBJ2-1	few	.	TRBV9	TGTGCCAGCAGCGTATCCCAGAGCTCCTACAATGAGCAGTTCTTC	CASSVSQSSYNEQFF
TRBJ2-3	.	TRBD1	TRBV3-1	TGTGCCAGCCAACGGGGACAGGGGGCTTCAGATACGCAGTATTTT	CASQRGQGASDTQYF
TRBJ1-1	.	TRBD1	TRBV6-6	TGTGCCAGCAGGCAACAGGGGTTCACTGAAGCTTTCTTT	CASRQQGFTEAFF
TRBJ2-5	few	TRBD2	TRBV9	TGTGCCAGCAGCCCCTTTAGCGGGGGGGCCCAAAAGACCCAGTACTTC	CASSPFSGGAQKTQYF
TRBJ2-5	.	TRBD2	TRBV20-1	TGCAGTGCTGGGACTAGCGGGGGGGCGGAAGAGACCCAGTACTTC	CSAGTSGGAEETQYF
TRBJ2-5	few	.	TRBV6-8	TGTGCCAGCAGTTGGATCCAGGGGAATTATCAAGAGACCCAGTACTTC	CASSWIQGNYQETQYF
TRBJ1-1	.	.	TRBV6-6	TGTGCCAGCAGTTACCTTCCGAGGGACACTGAAGCTTTCTTT	CASSYLPRDTEAFF
TRBJ2-5	few	.	TRBV18	TGTGCCAGCTCACCACAGTCTAGTACAGAGACCCAGTACTTC	CASSPQSSTETQYF
TRBJ2-2	.	.	TRBV6-2/TRBV6-3	TGTGCCAGCAGTCGGGGACTCCTCACCGGGGAGCTGTTTTTT	CASSRGLLTGELFF
TRBJ2-7	.	.	TRBV12-3/TRBV12-4	TGTGCCAGCAAGGGGGACATAAACTACAATGAGCAGTACTTC	CASKGDINYNEQYF
TRBJ2-3	.	TRBD1	TRBV15	TGTGCCACCAGCAGGAACCCTGGGACAGGGAGCACAGATACGCAGTATTTT	CATSRNPGTGSTDTQYF
TRBJ1-4	few	.	TRBV7-9	TGTGCCAGCAGCGCCTCGGCCCTTGAAAAACTGTTTTTT	CASSASALEKLFF
TRBJ1-5	.	.	TRBV5-5	TGTGCCAGCAGCTTGAGCAGGGATAGCAATCAGCCCCAGCATTTT	CASSLSRDSNQPQHF
TRBJ2-3	.	.	TRBV29-1	TGCAGCGTTGATTGGTCAGGAGGAGTAGATACGCAGTATTTT	CSVDWSGGVDTQYF
TRBJ2-7	.	TRBD1	TRBV12-5	TGTGCTAGTGGTCAGGGGGCTCACGAGCAGTACTTC	CASGQGAHEQYF
TRBJ2-5	few	.	TRBV7-9	TGTGCCAGCAGCAGTGCCGCGAGGGACTGGGGGACCCAGTACTTC	CASSSAARDWGTQYF
TRBJ2-3	.	TRBD1	TRBV6-4	TGTGCCAGCAGTGGGGGACAGGGAAAAGATACGCAGTATTTT	CASSGGQGKDTQYF
TRBJ2-5	once	.	TRBV7-9	TGTGCCAGCTCCCGGTTGGAAAGGCAGTACTTC	CASSRLERQYF
TRBJ2-1	.	.	TRBV20-1	TGCAGTGCTCACCAGGCAATTTCCTACAATGAGCAGTTCTTC	CSAHQAISYNEQFF